This TCR beta chain was documented in a study of T cells in Graves' hyperthyroidism and ophthalmopathy. Study at large: Once the initial diagnosis was made, peripheral blood was obtained before any treatment. Study-wide findings and caveats: Ophthalmopathy could be told apart from stable hyperthyroidism with a 13 V-J model. Model output signaled ophthalmopathy a median approximately 6 months ahead of onset.

RNA transcripts provided the source from which TCR beta CDR3 regions were amplified. In the first-round RT-PCR of the TCR CDR3, the HTBI primer set was used. TCRdb reprocessed the multiplex PCR reads with MiXCR, giving one entry per CDR3 protein. The top ten hold roughly 3.5% of the sample, which has about 610,000 distinct CDR3 sequences, roughly 16% seen once. Germline CDR1 is SQVTM and CDR2 is ANQGSEA. The CDR3 is made up of 15 amino acids. V was clipped by 2 bases and J by 4 bases, with 17 bases between them. Concerning this clonotype: As yet, its antigen is unknown.

The receptor comes from a middle-aged woman with Graves' ophthalmopathy. The chain employs TRBV29-1 and TRBJ1-1, with D possibly being TRBD1 (5 bases). The sample was blood. CDR3 DNA: TGCAGCGTTGAATGGTGGGTTCCTGGGGGCACTGAAGCTTTCTTT. It codes for CSVEWWVPGGTEAFF.